The clone carrying this T cell receptor beta chain has just a few counts. Antigen: not known. These data originate in a study of beta chain features in type 1 diabetes. Overall study: No patient-donor differences in age, gender, total cells or subset yield. Study-level findings and limits: A closer apparent resemblance between naive, central memory and Treg TCRB repertoires was seen in patients than in healthy donors. A moderate, significant TCRB CDR3 shortening appeared in type 1 diabetes across four CD4+ subsets.

Reverse transcribing all isolated RNA meant expressed TCRB transcripts were sequenced. Measured with immunoSEQ multiplex PCR; TCRdb has only the in-frame clones, and not every one. The table lists a few hundred thousand clones, over 9.5% of them singletons. The clonotype was recovered from a woman in her late teens or twenties with type 1 diabetes. The specimen sequenced was naive CD4+ T cells from blood.

In DNA form, the CDR3 reads TGTGCCAGCTCTACGACGACAGGTTTGAACGTCCTGACTTTC. This translates into CASSTTTGLNVLTF. V gene TRBV18 combines with J gene TRBJ2-6, with D possibly matching TRBD1 (6 bases). CDR3 length equals 14 residues. The V end was cut by 6 bases, the J end by 10 bases, with 16 bases between. Germline V gene data show CDR1 as KGHSH and CDR2 as LQKENI.